This passage covers 18 T cell receptor beta chains from one sample sequenced in a study of CD8+CD57+ T cells in acquired aplastic anemia. The template for TCR beta VDJ and CDR3 sequence profiling was genomic DNA. TCRdb re-analysed the reads in MiXCR, keeping a single row per CDR3 protein. Of some 220,000 distinct CDR3 sequences listed, roughly 35% are singletons. The sample was sorted CD4+, CD8+, or CD8+CD57+ T cells (not recorded which) from PBMCs. The receptors were sampled from a human donor in good health, serving as a control.

This clonotype was recorded at least ten times. The rearrangement links TRBV19 to TRBJ1-1; D might be TRBD1 (6 bases). The V and J ends lost 1 base and 4 bases respectively, with 10 bases between them. The CDR3 length is 14 residues. Germline loops: CDR1 LNHDA, CDR2 SQIVND (reference sequence). Written as DNA, the CDR3 is TGTGCCAGTAGTATAGGCGGGGGCTTCACTGAAGCTTTCTTT. Translated, it gives CASSIGGGFTEAFF.

This clonotype was recorded once. The rearrangement joins TRBV20-1 to TRBJ1-1; the D gene is possibly TRBD1 (5 bases). CDR3 length: 13 amino acids. Germline CDR1 DFQATT, CDR2 SNEGSKA (reference sequence). Trimming shortened V by 2 bases and J by 7 bases, and 14 bases separated the two germline ends. CDR3 loop: CSARHPREHEAFF. The DNA of the CDR3 is TGCAGTGCTAGACACCCCAGGGAACATGAAGCTTTCTTT.

Ten or more counts support this clonotype. This sequence joins TRBV11-3 and TRBJ2-5; D gene uncertain. Germline V lookup: CDR1 SGHNT, CDR2 YENEEA. The V gene lost 8 bases and the J gene lost 1 base, with 11 bases spanning the gap. This CDR3 spans 13 amino acids. CDR3 amino acids: CASSRDFQETQYF. In DNA form, the CDR3 reads TGTGCCAGCTCCCGAGACTTCCAAGAGACCCAGTACTTC.

There are a few counts of this clonotype. CDR3 protein: CASGLTLYGYTF. CDR3 DNA sequence: TGTGCTAGTGGTTTGACGCTTTATGGCTACACCTTC. The rearrangement links TRBV12-5 to TRBJ1-2; D unresolved. The CDR3 contains 12 residues. Germline CDR1 is LGHNT and CDR2 is FRNRAP. V gave up 2 bases and J gave up 5 bases, with 6 bases separating them.

This clonotype has a count of ten or more. V gene TRBV4-2 combines with J gene TRBJ1-2; unclear D gene. Germline CDR1 is LGHNA and CDR2 is YNFKEQ. CDR3 length equals 13 residues. Trimming pared 7 bases from V and 4 bases from J, leaving 13 bases between. The CDR3 bases are TGTGCCAGCACCACCGAAGGGTTCTATGGCTACACCTTC. Its protein is CASTTEGFYGYTF.

Note on this clonotype: A clone one base away is much larger, so this may be a read error. V gene TRBV19 combines with J gene TRBJ1-1, with D possibly TRBD1 on 5 matching bases. Trimming left V 2 bases short and J 9 bases short, with 16 bases between. Germline V gene sequence: CDR1 LNHDA, CDR2 SQIVND (reference sequence). This CDR3 is built from 14 residues. CDR3 nucleotides: TGTGCCAGTAGTATACTCCAAACCGGGGGTAAAGCTTTCTTT. It translates to CASSILQTGGKAFF.

This clonotype came up a few times. V usage is TRBV18 and J usage is TRBJ1-2; the D is unclear. Trimming shortened V by 4 bases and J by 6 bases, and 12 bases separated the two germline ends. The CDR3 has 13 amino acids. Germline CDR1 KGHSH, CDR2 LQKENI. The CDR3 DNA reads as TGTGCCAGCTCACTACGAGCCGGGGATGGCTACACCTTC. Protein sequence: CASSLRAGDGYTF.

The V gene is TRBV10-3, the J gene TRBJ2-1; 9 bases map to TRBD1. The CDR3 has 15 residues. The ends lost 6 bases at V and 3 bases at J; junction bases unmatched: 6. From germline, CDR1 is ENHRY and CDR2 SYGVKD. CDR3 protein: CAISPTGGNYNEQFF. The CDR3 DNA reads as TGTGCCATCAGCCCGACAGGGGGAAACTACAATGAGCAGTTCTTC.

On this clonotype: This may come from a read error, since a much larger clone is one base off. V and J are TRBV7-9 and TRBJ1-2, with D possibly TRBD1 on 5 matching bases. Germline V gives CDR1 SEHNR, CDR2 FQNEAQ (reference sequence). CDR3 length: 14 residues. CDR3 residues: CASSLMSGLYGYAF. The DNA for the CDR3 is TGTGCCAGCAGCTTAATGTCGGGGCTCTATGGCTACGCCTTC.

This clonotype was seen many times. DNA for the CDR3: TGTGCCAGCAGCTTAGCGGGGCCAACCGCCTACGAGCAGTACTTC. Translated: CASSLAGPTAYEQYF. The V and J genes are TRBV7-9 and TRBJ2-7, with D perhaps matching TRBD1 (5 bases). Trimming removed 0 bases at V and 2 bases at J, with 11 bases between. Germline CDR1 and CDR2: SEHNR and FQNEAQ (reference sequence). This CDR3 has 15 amino acids.

The sample holds many counts of this clonotype. CDR3 bases: TGTGCCAGCAGCGAATACAAAGAGACCCAGTACTTC. It specifies CASSEYKETQYF. The rearrangement links TRBV7-2 to TRBJ2-5; D unclear. Looked up from germline, CDR1 is SGHTA and CDR2 is FQGNSA. CDR3 size: 12 residues. Trimming removed 5 bases from V and 3 bases from J, with 7 bases in between.

This clonotype was observed at least ten times. V gene TRBV15 combines with J gene TRBJ1-3; no clear D. V shed 1 base and J shed 0 bases, with 7 bases lying between them. The CDR3 consists of 15 residues. Germline V gives CDR1 LNHNV, CDR2 YYDKDF (reference sequence). CDR3 DNA sequence: TGTGCCACCAGCAGAGCCCCAAGCTCTGGAAACACCATATATTTT. This sequence encodes CATSRAPSSGNTIYF. Full variable domain (rest looked up from reference TRBV15 and TRBJ1-3): DAMVIQNPRYQVTQFGKPVTLSCSQTLNHNVMYWYQQKSSQAPKLLFHYYDKDFNNEADTPDNFQSRRPNTSFCFLDIRSPGLGDTAMYLCATSRAPSSGNTIYFGEGSWLTVV.

V is TRBV5-1 and J is TRBJ2-7; D is ambiguous. V lost 1 base, J lost 0 bases, and 11 bases lay in between. Per the germline V gene, CDR1 is SGHRS and CDR2 is YFSETQ. The CDR3 sequence is 15 residues long. Written as DNA, the CDR3 is TGCGCCAGCAGCTTGAGGCCCGGACCCTCCTACGAGCAGTACTTC. This translates into CASSLRPGPSYEQYF.

This clonotype was observed many times. A junction end diverges from the germline sequence, so it may reflect a read error. Written as DNA, the CDR3 is TGTGCCACGAGTGGGTATAGCGGGAGGGCCGCGGGTGGCACAGATACGCAGTATTTT. As protein: CATSGYSGRAAGGTDTQYF. The chain has TRBV24-1 and TRBJ2-3, with TRBD2 matching 11 bases. Germline CDR1 reads KGHDR; CDR2 reads SFDVKD. The CDR3 consists of 19 residues.

This clonotype was counted a few times. The chain uses TRBV14 and TRBJ2-3; D uncertain. Germline V CDR1 and CDR2: SGHDN, FVKESK. V lost 5 bases and J 2 bases, leaving 11 bases between the germline ends. The CDR3 spans 14 residues. In DNA form, the CDR3 reads TGTGCCAGCAGCTTCCAGGTTCTCACAGATACGCAGTATTTT. Its translation: CASSFQVLTDTQYF.

This clonotype was detected ten times or more. V gene TRBV15 combines with J gene TRBJ1-2, with D perhaps TRBD1 (6 bases). The CDR3 extends over 15 amino acids. Trimming took 1 base from V and 4 from J, leaving 13 bases between them. The germline V gene has CDR1 LNHNV and CDR2 YYDKDF (reference sequence). The CDR3 protein is CATSRGQEGVYGYTF. The CDR3, as DNA: TGTGCCACCAGCAGAGGACAGGAAGGAGTCTATGGCTACACCTTC.

This clonotype came up many times. The CDR3 DNA reads as TGCAGCGTTGAAGATCTTGGAGGGCACGGCTACACCTTC. It specifies CSVEDLGGHGYTF. This chain connects TRBV29-1 to TRBJ1-2; D is uncertain. CDR3 length equals 13 residues. The V end lost 0 bases, the J end lost 8 bases, and 13 bases lay between the germline ends. CDR1 and CDR2 from the germline V gene are SQVTM and ANQGSEA.

This clonotype has more than one count but fewer than ten. The chain carries TRBV29-1 and TRBJ1-1; D possibly corresponds to TRBD1 (5 bases). Deletions cut 3 bases from V and 0 bases from J, with 11 bases between. Germline lookup yields CDR1 SQVTM and CDR2 ANQGSEA. The CDR3 runs to 14 residues. For the CDR3, the DNA is TGCAGCGTTGACCAGACAGTACTGAACACTGAAGCTTTCTTT. As protein: CSVDQTVLNTEAFF. Full variable domain (missing parts from reference TRBV29-1 and TRBJ1-1): SAVISQKPSRDICQRGTSLTIQCQVDSQVTMMFWYRQQPGQSLTLIATANQGSEATYESGFVIDKFPISRPNLTFSTLTVSNMSPEDSSIYLCSVDQTVLNTEAFFGQGTRLTVV.